This T cell receptor beta chain was sequenced for a study of blood T cell repertoires in COVID-19. The germline V gene has CDR1 KGHSH and CDR2 LQKENI. The CDR3 contains 15 residues. Trimming shortened V by 4 bases and J by 6 bases, and 18 bases separated the two germline ends. Only in-frame clones appear in the TCRdb table, and some are missing; sequencing was by immunoSEQ multiplex PCR. Of approximately 150,000 clones listed, 70% to 90% are singletons. The sequencing input was peripheral blood. The TCR was taken from a man aged 40-55 years with acute or convalescent COVID-19. This chain connects TRBV18 to TRBJ1-2; D may be TRBD1 (5 bases). The CDR3 coding sequence is TGTGCCAGCTCACATACGGGGGTGCCCTCTGATGGCTACACCTTC. Its protein product is CASSHTGVPSDGYTF.